This T cell receptor (beta chain) was obtained from a study of neurological immune-mediated disorders. Study-wide results and caveats: Private repertoires in all groups were suggested, as expanded clones shared no CDR3 amino acid sequences across subjects. Healthy controls had more TCR clonal expansion than multiple sclerosis, which showed the least, whereas HTLV-1-associated myelopathy showed the most.

The CDR3 has 18 residues. Germline CDR1 and CDR2: SNHLY and FYNNEI. V lost 5 bases and J lost 4, with 24 bases in between. The unsorted libraries had their origin in 2 million PBMCs stored at -80 C. This clonotype was found many times. Its antigen is unknown. The cDNA was generated by 5'RACE with 10-nucleotide random UMIs. TCRdb redid the calling of the 5' RACE reads with MiXCR, one entry per CDR3 protein. The sample includes under 45,000 distinct CDR3 sequences, approximately 12% seen only once; the top ten take roughly 1.3%. Sequencing was done on a sample of PBMCs. The receptor was derived from a female donor in good health. The V call is TRBV2, the J call TRBJ1-5, with D hard to call. The CDR3 DNA reads as TGTGCCAGCAGTCCCCTAATACCCTCCAGTGATTGGAATCAGCCCCAGCATTTT. This translates into CASSPLIPSSDWNQPQHF.